Sample share makes the clone carrying this TCR beta chain medium-sized. What it binds is unknown. Making the TCR beta libraries involved quantitative 5'-RACE with molecular barcodes. TCRdb itself ran the 5' RACE reads through MiXCR, one entry per CDR3 protein. The table has around 28,000 distinct CDR3 sequences, more than 30% seen once. Trimming removed 0 bases from V and 5 bases from J, with 20 bases in between. The CDR3 covers 17 residues. The germline gives CDR1 LNHNV, CDR2 YYDKDF (reference sequence). This entry is derived from a study of CD8 T cells in ankylosing spondylitis. Study-wide points: Reportedly, significant enrichment of disease-linked clones occurred in matched ankylosing spondylitis synovial fluid. Past studies reported some motif variants in reactive arthritis synovial fluid and blood. What appeared characteristic of ankylosing spondylitis blood was a TCR beta motif of eight highly homologous variants.

The source of this sequence is a male donor with ankylosing spondylitis. The specimen sequenced was synovial fluid, either unsorted or a sorted T cell fraction (not recorded which). The rearrangement uses TRBV15 and TRBJ2-7; D remains ambiguous. CDR3 sequence reads: CATSRDHERRFVNEQYF. CDR3 nucleotides: TGTGCCACCAGCAGAGATCACGAGCGTCGGTTCGTAAACGAGCAGTACTTC.